These 2 T cell receptor beta chains came from one sample sequenced in a study of long-term antiretroviral therapy in people with HIV. Survey-level resolution applied to immunoSEQ assay v3.0. Using immunoSEQ multiplex PCR, the repertoire was profiled, and TCRdb retains in-frame clones only, with some absent. The data contain over 25,000 clones, 65% to 85% of them singletons. The source material was unsorted PBMCs, sampled 0.8 years before starting antiretroviral therapy. The origin of the receptors is a man aged 18 to 35 with HIV.

The chain links TRBV27 to TRBJ2-2; D ambiguous. The CDR3 contains 13 residues. Germline lookup yields CDR1 MNHEY and CDR2 SMNVEV (reference sequence). Trimming shortened V by 8 bases and J by 3 bases, and 10 bases separated the two germline ends. This CDR3 reads CASGIMDTGELFF. The CDR3 DNA sequence: TGTGCCAGCGGTATTATGGACACCGGGGAGCTGTTTTTT.

The gene calls are TRBV9 and TRBJ2-7; maybe TRBD1 (6 bases). This CDR3 is 13 amino acids long. Trimming removed 1 base at V and 1 base at J, with 6 bases between. CDR1 and CDR2 (germline): SGDLS, YYNGEE. The CDR3 spells CASSVQGSYEQYF. In DNA form, the CDR3 reads TGTGCCAGCAGCGTACAGGGGTCCTACGAGCAGTACTTC.